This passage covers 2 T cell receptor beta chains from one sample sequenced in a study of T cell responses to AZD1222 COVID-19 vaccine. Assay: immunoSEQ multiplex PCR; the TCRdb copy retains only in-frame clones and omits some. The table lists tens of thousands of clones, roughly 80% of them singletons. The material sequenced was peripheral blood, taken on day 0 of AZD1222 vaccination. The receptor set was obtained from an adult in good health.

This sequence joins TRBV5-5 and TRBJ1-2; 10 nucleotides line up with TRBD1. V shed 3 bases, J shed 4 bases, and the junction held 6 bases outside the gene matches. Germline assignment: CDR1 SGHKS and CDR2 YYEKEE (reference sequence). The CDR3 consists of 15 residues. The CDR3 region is CASSYTGTGVYGYTF. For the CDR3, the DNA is TGTGCCAGCAGCTACACAGGGACAGGGGTCTATGGCTACACCTTC.

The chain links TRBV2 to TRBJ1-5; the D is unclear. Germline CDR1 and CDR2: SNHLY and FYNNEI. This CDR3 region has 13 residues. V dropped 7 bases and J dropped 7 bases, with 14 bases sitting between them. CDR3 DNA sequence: TGTGCCAGCAAACGCCAGGTAGACCAGCCCCAGCATTTT. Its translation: CASKRQVDQPQHF. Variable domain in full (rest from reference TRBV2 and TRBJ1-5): EPEVTQTPSHQVTQMGQEVILRCVPISNHLYFYWYRQILGQKVEFLVSFYNNEISEKSEIFDDQFSVERPDGSNFTLKIRSTKLEDSAMYFCASKRQVDQPQHFGDGTRLSIL.